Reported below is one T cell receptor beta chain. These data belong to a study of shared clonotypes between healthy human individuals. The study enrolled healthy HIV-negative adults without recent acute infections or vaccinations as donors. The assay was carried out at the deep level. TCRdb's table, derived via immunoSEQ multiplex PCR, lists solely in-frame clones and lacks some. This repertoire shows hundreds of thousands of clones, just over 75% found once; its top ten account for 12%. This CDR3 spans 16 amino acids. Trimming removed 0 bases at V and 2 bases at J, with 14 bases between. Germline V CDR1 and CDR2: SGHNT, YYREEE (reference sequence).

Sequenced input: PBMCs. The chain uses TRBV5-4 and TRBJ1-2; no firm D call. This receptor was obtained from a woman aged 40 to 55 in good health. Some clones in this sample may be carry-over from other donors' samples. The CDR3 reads CASSLAAPRRNYGYTF. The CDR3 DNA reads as TGTGCCAGCAGCTTGGCGGCTCCCCGGCGGAACTATGGCTACACCTTC.